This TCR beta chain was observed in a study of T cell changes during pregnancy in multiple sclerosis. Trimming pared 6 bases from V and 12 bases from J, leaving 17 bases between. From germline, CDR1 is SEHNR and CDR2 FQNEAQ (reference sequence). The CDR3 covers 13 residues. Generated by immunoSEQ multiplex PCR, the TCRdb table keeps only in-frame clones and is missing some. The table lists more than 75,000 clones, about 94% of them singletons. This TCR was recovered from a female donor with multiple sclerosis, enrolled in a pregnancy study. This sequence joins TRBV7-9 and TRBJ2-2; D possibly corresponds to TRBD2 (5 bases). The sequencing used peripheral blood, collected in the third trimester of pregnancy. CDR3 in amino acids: CASRAVWALQLFF. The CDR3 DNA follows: TGTGCCAGCAGAGCGGTATGGGCACTACAGCTGTTTTTT.